These T cell receptor beta chains were read from a single sample in a study of blood T cells in healthy people across ages. Using its own MiXCR run on the 5' RACE reads, TCRdb lists one record per CDR3 protein. The sample holds about 620,000 distinct CDR3 sequences; 21% are singletons and the top ten take about 3.6%. The sequencing sample was made of blood. All receptors come from a man between 65 and 85 years old in good health. Both conserved end residues are part of each CDR3. Only part of the rows carry a size: once, few, many, or a class if the clone is expanded.

CASSPGSRDTQYF | few | TRBV5-1
CASSSVRGRYYEQYF | NA | TRBV27
CASSSSSGRHNEQFF | few | TRBV5-1
CASSQLAGGITEQFF | NA | TRBV18
CASSDGLAGDEQYF | few | TRBV9
CASSYWGPNQPQHF | few | TRBV6-2/TRBV6-3
CASSLGLSGATYEQYF | few | TRBV5-1
CASSNRALSEQYF | NA | TRBV5-8
CASSPRGQAFYTF | NA | TRBV12-3/TRBV12-4
CASSSVGSGKRETQYF | NA | TRBV9
CAAAREIGETQYF | few | TRBV10-3
CASSLELSYTEAFF | NA | TRBV7-9
CSARVPSGSTDTQYF | few | TRBV20-1
CASSITRSSYNEQFF | many | TRBV28
CASSLGGAGKETQYF | NA | TRBV7-9
CAISETSGRVGETQYF | NA | TRBV10-3
CSASGAVSYGYTF | few | TRBV20-1
CATSMTAQETQYF | NA | TRBV15
CASSLMTDEAFF | NA | TRBV5-5
CASSPRGEGYEQYF | many | TRBV9
CASSFNREPQHF | few | TRBV12-3/TRBV12-4
CSVDGTSSYNEQFF | NA | TRBV29-1
CASSLQGRGETQYF | few | TRBV5-1
CASSSGFEAFF | NA | TRBV18
CASSLEGGRNEKLFF | NA | TRBV5-1
CASSIDGTRETQYF | few | TRBV19
CASSVSDPTTNEQYF | NA | TRBV2
CASSKEGHYGYTF | NA | TRBV19
CASSVNRGTSTYEQYF | NA | TRBV6-1
CSANRGYNQPQHF | NA | TRBV20-1
CASSYFGHTTSYEQYF | few | TRBV6-2/TRBV6-3
CASSRGDRMGNTEAFF | few | TRBV4-2
CASSAGGGTLLYEQYF | NA | TRBV7-9
CASSWGTGANYGYTF | few | TRBV28
CASSDPGNYEQYF | NA | TRBV2
CASSQGRVSDQPRHF | NA | TRBV23-1
CAINTGGDSTDTQYF | NA | TRBV10-3
CASRAPGQSFEKLFF | NA | TRBV7-2
CASSPTGTNGYTF | few | TRBV7-6
CASSLRLAGTSNEQFF | NA | TRBV12-3/TRBV12-4
CSATTSGRAETQYF | few | TRBV20-1
CASGQGDGETQYF | NA | TRBV5-1
CASSDRGLEPGNTIYF | NA | TRBV4-1
CSATSVSSNTDTQYF | NA | TRBV20-1
CASSPTGFHETQYF | NA | TRBV11-2